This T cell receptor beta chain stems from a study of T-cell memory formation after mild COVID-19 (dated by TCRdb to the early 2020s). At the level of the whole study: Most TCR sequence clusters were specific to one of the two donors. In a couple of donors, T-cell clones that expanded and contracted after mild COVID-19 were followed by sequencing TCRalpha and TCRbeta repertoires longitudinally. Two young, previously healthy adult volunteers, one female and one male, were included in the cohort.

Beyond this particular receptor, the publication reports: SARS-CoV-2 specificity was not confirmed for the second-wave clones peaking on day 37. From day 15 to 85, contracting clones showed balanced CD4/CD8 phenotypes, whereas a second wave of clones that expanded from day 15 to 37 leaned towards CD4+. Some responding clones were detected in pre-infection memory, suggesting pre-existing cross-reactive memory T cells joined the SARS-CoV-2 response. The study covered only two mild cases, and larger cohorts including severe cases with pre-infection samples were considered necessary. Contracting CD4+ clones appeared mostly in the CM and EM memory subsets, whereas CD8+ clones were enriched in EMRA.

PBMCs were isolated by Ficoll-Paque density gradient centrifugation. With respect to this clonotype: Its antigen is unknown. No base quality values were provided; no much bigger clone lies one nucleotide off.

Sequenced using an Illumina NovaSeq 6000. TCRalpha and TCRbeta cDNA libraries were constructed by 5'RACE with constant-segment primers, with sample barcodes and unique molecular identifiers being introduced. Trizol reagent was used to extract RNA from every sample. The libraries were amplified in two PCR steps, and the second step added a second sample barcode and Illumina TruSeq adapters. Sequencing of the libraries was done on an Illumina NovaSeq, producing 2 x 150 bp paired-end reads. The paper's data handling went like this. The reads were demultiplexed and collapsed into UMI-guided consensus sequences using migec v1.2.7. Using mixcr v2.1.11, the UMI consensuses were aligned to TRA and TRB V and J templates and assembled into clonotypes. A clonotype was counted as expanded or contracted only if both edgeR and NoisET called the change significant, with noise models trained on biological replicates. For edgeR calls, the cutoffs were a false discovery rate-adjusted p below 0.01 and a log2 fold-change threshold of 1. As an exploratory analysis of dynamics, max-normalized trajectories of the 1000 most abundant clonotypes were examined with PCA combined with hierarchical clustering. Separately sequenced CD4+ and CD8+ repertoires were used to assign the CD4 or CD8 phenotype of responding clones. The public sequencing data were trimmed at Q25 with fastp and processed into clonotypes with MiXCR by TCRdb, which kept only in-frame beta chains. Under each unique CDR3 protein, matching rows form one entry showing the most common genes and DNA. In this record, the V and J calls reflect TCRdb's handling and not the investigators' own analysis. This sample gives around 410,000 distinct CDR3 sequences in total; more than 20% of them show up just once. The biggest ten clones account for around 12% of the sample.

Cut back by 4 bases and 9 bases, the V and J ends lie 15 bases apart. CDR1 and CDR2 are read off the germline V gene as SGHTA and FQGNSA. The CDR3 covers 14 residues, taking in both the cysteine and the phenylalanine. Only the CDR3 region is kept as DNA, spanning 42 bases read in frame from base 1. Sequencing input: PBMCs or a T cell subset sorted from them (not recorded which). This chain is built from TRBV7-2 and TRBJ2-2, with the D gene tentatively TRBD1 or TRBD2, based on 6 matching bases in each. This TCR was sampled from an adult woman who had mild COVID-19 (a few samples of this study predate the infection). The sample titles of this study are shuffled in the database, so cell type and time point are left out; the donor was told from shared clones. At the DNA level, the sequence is TGTGCCAGCAGCTCTATAGGGGGGATTCGGGAGCTGTTTTTT. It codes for CASSSIGGIRELFF.